This T cell receptor beta chain was profiled in a study of regulatory T cells in long-lasting Graves disease. The time point denotes: newly diagnosed GD, antithyroid drugs for less than 3 months. The TCR library was prepared using RNA isolated from PBMCs. This clonotype appeared many times. The antigen is unknown. Germline and junction disagree at one end, which may indicate a read error. CDR3 length equals 11 residues. According to the study, TCR beta libraries were built with iRepertoire HTBI primers and CDR3-region Arm-PCR. Original processing notes: Taken together, the samples had 55 to 70 TRBV and more than 11 TRBJ segments identified. TCRdb redid the calling of the multiplex PCR reads with MiXCR, one entry per CDR3 protein. The V and J calls were determined by TCRdb, not by the authors. The profile shows a few hundred thousand distinct CDR3 sequences, about 16% of them singletons. Study results and limitations: With persistent disease, TRBV28, TRBJ1-2 and TRBJ2-5 were the favored segments. The study found lower TCR diversity in persistent Graves' patients than in newly diagnosed ones.

Sequencing used peripheral blood mononuclear cells (PBMCs), obtained at new diagnosis, from a patient treated with antithyroid drugs. This sequence was found in a female donor with Graves disease. The V and J genes are TRBV12-3 or TRBV12-4 and TRBJ2-7; a possible D gene is TRBD2 (5 bases). The CDR3 region is CASSPTRIPSF. CDR3 in DNA: TGTGCCAGCAGTCCCACTAGGATCCCTTCCTTC.